The entry below describes one T cell receptor (beta chain). What it binds is not known. The data derive from a study of cytomegalovirus exposure and HLA in healthy donors. It was with 60 Vbeta and 13 Jbeta primers that the PCR ran. Only in-frame clones appear in the TCRdb table, and some are missing; sequencing was by immunoSEQ multiplex PCR. There are more than 45,000 clones in the sample, with roughly an eighth held by the top ten. Whole-study results and caveats: In a later analysis, HLA-associated TCR beta chains were more clonally expanded than equally common others.

The sample consisted of PBMCs. The TCR was taken from a woman between 55 and 75 years old in good health and CMV-seropositive.

In nucleotides, the CDR3 is TGTGCCAGCAGCCCTGGGACAGGGGGCGAGCAGTACTTC. It yields the protein CASSPGTGGEQYF. V is TRBV11-2 and J is TRBJ2-7; 11 bases line up with TRBD1. From germline, CDR1 is SGHAT and CDR2 FQNNGV. J lost 6 bases, V lost 5 bases, and 3 bases had no gene match. The CDR3 extends over 13 amino acids.